The TCR beta chain described here comes from a study of blood T cell repertoires in COVID-19. Looking at the study overall: Material from acute and convalescent COVID-19 was sourced from the United States, Italy and Spain.

The Seattle site enrolled patients during active infection and followed them longitudinally. How the authors handled the data: Estimated nucleated cell counts came from reference gene primer amplification. Repertoires were generated with immunoSEQ multiplex PCR, while TCRdb's copy carries only in-frame clones and drops some. That table furnishes V, J and clone size, whereas the DNA furnished D and trimming. The sample lists around 300,000 clones; 90% were seen once. The CDR3 consists of 14 residues. V was pared by 0 bases and J by 2 bases, with 8 bases between. CDR1 and CDR2 from the germline V gene are SGHRS and YFSETQ.

The sequence came from a woman in her fifties or sixties with COVID-19, enrolled during active disease. V usage is TRBV5-1 and J usage is TRBJ2-5, with D uncertain. Sequenced: peripheral blood. CDR3 coding DNA: TGCGCCAGCAGCTTGGAACACACGCAAGAGACCCAGTACTTC. Protein: CASSLEHTQETQYF.